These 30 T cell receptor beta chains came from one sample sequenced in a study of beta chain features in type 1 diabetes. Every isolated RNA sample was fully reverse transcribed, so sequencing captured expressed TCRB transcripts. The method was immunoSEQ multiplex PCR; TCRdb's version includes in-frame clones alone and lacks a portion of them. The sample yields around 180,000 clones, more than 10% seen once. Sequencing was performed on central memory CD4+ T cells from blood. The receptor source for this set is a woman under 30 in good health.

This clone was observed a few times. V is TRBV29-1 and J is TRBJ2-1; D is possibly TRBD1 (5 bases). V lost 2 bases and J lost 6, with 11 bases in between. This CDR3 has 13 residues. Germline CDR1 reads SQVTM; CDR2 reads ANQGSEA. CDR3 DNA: TGCAGCGTTGAAAAGGGGAAAGGCAATGAGCAGTTCTTC. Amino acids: CSVEKGKGNEQFF.

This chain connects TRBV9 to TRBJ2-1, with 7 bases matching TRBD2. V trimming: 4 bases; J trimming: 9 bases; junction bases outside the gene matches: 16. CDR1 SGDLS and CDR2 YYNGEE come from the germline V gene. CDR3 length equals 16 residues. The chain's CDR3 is CASSPRPSGTTGEQFF. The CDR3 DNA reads TGTGCCAGCAGCCCCCGCCCTAGCGGTACAACGGGTGAGCAGTTCTTC.

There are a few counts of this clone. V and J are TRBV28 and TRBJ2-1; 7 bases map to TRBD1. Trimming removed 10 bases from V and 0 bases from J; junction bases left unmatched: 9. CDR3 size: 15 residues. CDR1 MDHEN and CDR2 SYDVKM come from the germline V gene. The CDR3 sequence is CATRTGASSYNEQFF. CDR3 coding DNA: TGTGCCACACGGACAGGAGCAAGCTCCTACAATGAGCAGTTCTTC.

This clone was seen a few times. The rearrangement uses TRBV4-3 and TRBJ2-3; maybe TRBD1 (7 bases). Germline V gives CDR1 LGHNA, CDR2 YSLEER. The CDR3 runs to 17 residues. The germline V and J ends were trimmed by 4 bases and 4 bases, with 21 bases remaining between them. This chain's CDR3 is CASSPQTGRGVSDTQYF. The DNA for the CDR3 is TGCGCCAGCAGCCCCCAAACGGGCAGGGGGGTTTCAGATACGCAGTATTTT.

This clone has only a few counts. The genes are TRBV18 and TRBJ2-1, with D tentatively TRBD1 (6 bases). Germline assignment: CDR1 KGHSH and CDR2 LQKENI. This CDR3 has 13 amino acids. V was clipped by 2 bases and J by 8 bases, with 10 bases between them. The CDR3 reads CASSPNRVDEQFF. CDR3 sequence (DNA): TGTGCCAGCTCACCAAACAGGGTCGATGAGCAGTTCTTC.

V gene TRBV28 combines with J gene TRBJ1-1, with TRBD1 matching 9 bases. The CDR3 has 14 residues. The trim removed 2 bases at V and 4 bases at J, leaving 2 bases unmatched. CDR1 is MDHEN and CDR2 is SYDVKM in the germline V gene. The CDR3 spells CASSLTTGGTEAFF. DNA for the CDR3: TGTGCCAGCAGTTTAACGACAGGGGGCACTGAAGCTTTCTTT.

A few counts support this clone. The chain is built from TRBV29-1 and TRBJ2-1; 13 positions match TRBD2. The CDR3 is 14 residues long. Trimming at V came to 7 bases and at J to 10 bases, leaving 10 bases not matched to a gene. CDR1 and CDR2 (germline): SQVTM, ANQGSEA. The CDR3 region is CSAQLAGGVREQFF. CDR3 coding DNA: TGCAGCGCCCAACTAGCGGGAGGGGTCAGGGAGCAGTTCTTC.

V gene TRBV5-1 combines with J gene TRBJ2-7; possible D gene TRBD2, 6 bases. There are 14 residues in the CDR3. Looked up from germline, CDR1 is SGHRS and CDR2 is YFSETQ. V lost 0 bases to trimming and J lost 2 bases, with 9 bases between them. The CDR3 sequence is CASSLAAGTYEQYF. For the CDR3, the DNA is TGCGCCAGCAGCTTGGCGGCGGGGACCTACGAGCAGTACTTC.

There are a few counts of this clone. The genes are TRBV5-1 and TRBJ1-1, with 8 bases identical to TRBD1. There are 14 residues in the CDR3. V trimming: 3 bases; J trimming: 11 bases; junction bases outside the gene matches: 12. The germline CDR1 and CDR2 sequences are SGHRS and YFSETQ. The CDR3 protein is CASSSTQGAFDAFF. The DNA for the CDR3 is TGCGCCAGCAGCTCGACCCAGGGGGCGTTCGACGCTTTCTTT.

As DNA, the CDR3 is TGTGCCAGCAGCTTAGCGGGAGCGACCCAGTACTTC. Amino acids: CASSLAGATQYF. This chain links TRBV7-6 with TRBJ2-5; D perhaps matches TRBD2 (5 bases). CDR1 and CDR2 from the germline V gene are SGHVS and FNYEAQ. This CDR3 comprises 12 residues. V lost 0 bases to trimming and J lost 7 bases, with 6 bases between them.

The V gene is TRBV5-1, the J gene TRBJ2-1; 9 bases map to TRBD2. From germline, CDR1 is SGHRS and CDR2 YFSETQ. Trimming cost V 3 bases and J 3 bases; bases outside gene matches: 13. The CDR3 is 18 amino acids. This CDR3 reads CASSSKAPSGARYNEQFF. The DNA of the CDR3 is TGCGCCAGCAGCTCCAAAGCTCCTAGCGGGGCCCGCTACAATGAGCAGTTCTTC.

Written as DNA, the CDR3 is TGTGCCACCCGGGACACTTCTTCCTACGAGCAGTACTTC. Translation: CATRDTSSYEQYF. The gene calls are TRBV6-6 and TRBJ2-7, with a tentative D call TRBD1 (6 bases). Germline V gene sequence: CDR1 MNHNY, CDR2 SVGAGI (reference sequence). The CDR3 is 13 amino acids. Trimming took 10 bases from V and 1 from J, leaving 14 bases between them.

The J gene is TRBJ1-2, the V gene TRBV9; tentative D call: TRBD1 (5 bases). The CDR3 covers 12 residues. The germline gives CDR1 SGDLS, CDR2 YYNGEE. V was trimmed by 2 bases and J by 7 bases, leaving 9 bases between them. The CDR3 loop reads CASSVWGSGYTF. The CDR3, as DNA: TGTGCCAGCAGCGTTTGGGGCTCTGGCTACACCTTC.

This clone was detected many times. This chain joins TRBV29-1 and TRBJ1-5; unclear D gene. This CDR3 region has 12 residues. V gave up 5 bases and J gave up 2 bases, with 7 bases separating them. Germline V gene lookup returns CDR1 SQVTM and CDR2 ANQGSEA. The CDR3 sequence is CSVLIGNQPQHF. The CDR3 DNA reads TGCAGCGTTTTAATCGGCAATCAGCCCCAGCATTTT.

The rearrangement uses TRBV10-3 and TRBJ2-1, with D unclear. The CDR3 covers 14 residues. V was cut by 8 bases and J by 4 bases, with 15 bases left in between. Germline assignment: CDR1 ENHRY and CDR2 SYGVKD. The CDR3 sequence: CAIEARQQYNEQFF. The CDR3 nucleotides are TGTGCCATCGAGGCTCGGCAGCAATACAATGAGCAGTTCTTC.

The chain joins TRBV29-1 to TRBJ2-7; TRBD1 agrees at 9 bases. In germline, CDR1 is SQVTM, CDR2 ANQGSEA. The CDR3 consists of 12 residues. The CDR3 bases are TGCAAGAGGACAGGGGAGATCTACGAGCAGTACTTC. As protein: CKRTGEIYEQYF.

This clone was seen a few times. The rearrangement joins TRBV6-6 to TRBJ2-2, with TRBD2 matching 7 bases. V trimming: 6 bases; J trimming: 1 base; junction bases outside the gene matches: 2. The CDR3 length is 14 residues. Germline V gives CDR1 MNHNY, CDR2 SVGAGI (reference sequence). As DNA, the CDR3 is TGTGCCAGCAGGCCTAGCGGGAACACCGGGGAGCTGTTTTTT. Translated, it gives CASRPSGNTGELFF.

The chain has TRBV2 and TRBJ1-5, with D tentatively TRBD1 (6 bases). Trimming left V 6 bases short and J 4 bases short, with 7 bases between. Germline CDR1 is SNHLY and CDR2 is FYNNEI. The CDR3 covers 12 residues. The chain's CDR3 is CASSGQNQPQHF. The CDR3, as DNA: TGTGCCAGCAGCGGACAGAATCAGCCCCAGCATTTT.

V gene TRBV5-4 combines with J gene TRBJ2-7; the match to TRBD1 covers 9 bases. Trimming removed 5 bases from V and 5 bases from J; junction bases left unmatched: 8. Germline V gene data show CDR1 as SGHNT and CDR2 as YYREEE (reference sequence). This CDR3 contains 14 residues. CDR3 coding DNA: TGTGCCAGCAGTCCCGACAGGGGGAAAAACGAGCAGTACTTC. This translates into CASSPDRGKNEQYF.

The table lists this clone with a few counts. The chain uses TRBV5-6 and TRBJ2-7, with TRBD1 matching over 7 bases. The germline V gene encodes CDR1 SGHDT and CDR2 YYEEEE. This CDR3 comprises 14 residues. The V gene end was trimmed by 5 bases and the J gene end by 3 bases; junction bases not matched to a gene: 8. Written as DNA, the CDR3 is TGTGCCAGCAGGGCGACAGGGATCCTCTACGAGCAGTACTTC. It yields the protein CASRATGILYEQYF.

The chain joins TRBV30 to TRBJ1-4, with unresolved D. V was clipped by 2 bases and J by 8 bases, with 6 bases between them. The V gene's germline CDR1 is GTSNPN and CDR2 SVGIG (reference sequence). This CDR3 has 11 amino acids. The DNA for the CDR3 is TGTGCCTGGAGTATACAGGAAAAACTGTTTTTT. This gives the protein CAWSIQEKLFF.

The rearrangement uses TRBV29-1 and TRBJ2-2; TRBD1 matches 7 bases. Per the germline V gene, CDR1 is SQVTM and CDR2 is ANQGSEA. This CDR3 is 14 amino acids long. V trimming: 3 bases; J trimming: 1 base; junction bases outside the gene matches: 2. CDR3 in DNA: TGCAGCGTTGACAGGACAGGGAACACCGGGGAGCTGTTTTTT. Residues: CSVDRTGNTGELFF.

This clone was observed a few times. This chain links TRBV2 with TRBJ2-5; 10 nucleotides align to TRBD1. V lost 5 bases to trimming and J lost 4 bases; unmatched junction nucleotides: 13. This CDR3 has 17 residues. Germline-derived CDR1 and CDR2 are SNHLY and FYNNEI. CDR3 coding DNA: TGTGCCAGCAGTACAACTCCGGGACAGGGGCCGGCAGAGACCCAGTACTTC. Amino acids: CASSTTPGQGPAETQYF.

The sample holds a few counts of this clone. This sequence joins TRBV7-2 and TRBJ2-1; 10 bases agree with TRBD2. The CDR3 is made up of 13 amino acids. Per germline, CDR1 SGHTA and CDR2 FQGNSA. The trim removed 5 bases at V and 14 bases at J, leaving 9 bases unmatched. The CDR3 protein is CASSPETGTSEFF. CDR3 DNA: TGTGCCAGCAGCCCCGAAACCGGGACTAGCGAGTTCTTC. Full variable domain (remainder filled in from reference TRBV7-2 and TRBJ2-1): GAGVSQSPSNKVTEKGKDVELRCDPISGHTALYWYRQSLGQGLEFLIYFQGNSAPDKSGLPSDRFSAERTGGSVSTLTIQRTQQEDSAVYLCASSPETGTSEFFGPGTRLTVL.

This CDR3 is CASSPSGWTDTQYF. As DNA, the CDR3 is TGTGCCAGCAGTCCTAGCGGGTGGACAGATACGCAGTATTTT. The chain links TRBV27 to TRBJ2-3; 8 bases match TRBD2. CDR3 length: 14 residues. Looked up from germline, CDR1 is MNHEY and CDR2 is SMNVEV (reference sequence). The V gene end was trimmed by 5 bases and the J gene end by 3 bases; junction bases not matched to a gene: 4.

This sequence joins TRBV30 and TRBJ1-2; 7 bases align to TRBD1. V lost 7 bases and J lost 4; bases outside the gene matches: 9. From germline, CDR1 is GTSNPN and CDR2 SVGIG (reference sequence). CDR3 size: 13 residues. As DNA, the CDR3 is TGTGCCTCATTGGGACAGTTCGGCTATGGCTACACCTTC. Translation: CASLGQFGYGYTF.

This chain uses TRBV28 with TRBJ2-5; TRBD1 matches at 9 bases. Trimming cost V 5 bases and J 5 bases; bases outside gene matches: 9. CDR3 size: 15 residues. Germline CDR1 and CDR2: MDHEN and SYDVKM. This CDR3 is CASSPNRGRRETQYF. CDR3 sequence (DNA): TGTGCCAGCAGTCCAAACAGGGGGCGCCGGGAGACCCAGTACTTC.

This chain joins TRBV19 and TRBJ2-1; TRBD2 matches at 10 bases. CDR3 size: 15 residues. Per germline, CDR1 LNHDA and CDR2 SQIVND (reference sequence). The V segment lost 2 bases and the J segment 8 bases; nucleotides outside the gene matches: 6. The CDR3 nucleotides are TGTGCCAGTAGTATAACTAGCGGGAACATCCATGAGCAGTTCTTC. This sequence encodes CASSITSGNIHEQFF.

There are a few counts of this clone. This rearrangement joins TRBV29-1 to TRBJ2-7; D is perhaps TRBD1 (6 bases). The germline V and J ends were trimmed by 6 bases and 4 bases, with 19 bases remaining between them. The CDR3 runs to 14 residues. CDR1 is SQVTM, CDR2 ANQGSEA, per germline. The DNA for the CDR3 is TGCAGCGTGAAAAGTTTCCGACAGGAATACGAGCAGTACTTC. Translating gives CSVKSFRQEYEQYF.

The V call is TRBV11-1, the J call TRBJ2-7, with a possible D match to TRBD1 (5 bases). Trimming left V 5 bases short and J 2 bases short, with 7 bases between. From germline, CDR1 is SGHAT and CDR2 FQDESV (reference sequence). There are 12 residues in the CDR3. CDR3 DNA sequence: TGTGCCAGCAGCCCGGACACCTACGAGCAGTACTTC. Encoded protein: CASSPDTYEQYF. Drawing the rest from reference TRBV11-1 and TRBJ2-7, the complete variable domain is EAEVAQSPRYKITEKSQAVAFWCDPISGHATLYWYRQILGQGPELLVQFQDESVVDDSQLPKDRFSAERLKGVDSTLKIQPAELGDSAMYLCASSPDTYEQYFGPGTRLTVT.